Listed here are 6 T cell receptor beta chains from one sample, sequenced in a study of a mutant IDH1 vaccine in newly diagnosed glioma. Only in-frame clones appear in the TCRdb table, and some are missing; sequencing was by immunoSEQ multiplex PCR. This table holds about 69,000 clones, more than 85% found once. As to time point: week 35, safety follow-up. It was 300 ug of mutant IDH1 20-mer peptide that made up each vaccine dose, given with topical imiquimod. No antigen has been assigned to these receptors. Sequencing used PBMCs, obtained from a glioma patient whose treatment included an IDH1 peptide vaccine. These receptors were collected from a man aged 30-40 years with glioma.

The V and J genes are TRBV15 and TRBJ2-2; 8 bases are shared with TRBD1. V trimming: 3 bases; J trimming: 2 bases; junction bases outside the gene matches: 14. Germline CDR1 and CDR2: LNHNV and YYDKDF (reference sequence). This CDR3 is built from 19 residues. The CDR3 DNA follows: TGTGCCACCAGCAGGGACTCTCCCCTTGACAGGGGCAACACCGGGGAGCTGTTTTTT. This codes for CATSRDSPLDRGNTGELFF.

This clone was seen once. This chain joins TRBV30 and TRBJ1-2, with D perhaps matching TRBD1 (5 bases). Germline CDR1 GTSNPN, CDR2 SVGIG (reference sequence). CDR3 length equals 12 residues. Trimming took off 3 bases at V and 4 bases at J, with 9 bases between the two ends. The chain's CDR3 is CAWRGGFYGYTF. DNA for the CDR3: TGTGCCTGGAGGGGGGGATTCTATGGCTACACCTTC.

This rearrangement joins TRBV9 to TRBJ1-6; the match to TRBD1 covers 7 bases. The CDR3 length is 15 residues. Losses at the gene ends were 0 bases for V and 10 bases for J; bases not matched to a gene: 7. Germline V gene sequence: CDR1 SGDLS, CDR2 YYNGEE. As DNA, the CDR3 is TGTGCCAGCAGCGTAGATCAGGGGGGACGGTCACCCCTCCACTTT. Protein: CASSVDQGGRSPLHF.

This clone was seen only a few times. The rearrangement joins TRBV7-9 to TRBJ1-1; no definite D call. The CDR3 has 13 amino acids. V lost 2 bases and J 5 bases, leaving 9 bases between the germline ends. The V gene's germline CDR1 is SEHNR and CDR2 FQNEAQ (reference sequence). CDR3 protein: CASSLYQETEAFF. The CDR3 DNA reads TGTGCCAGCAGCTTATATCAGGAGACTGAAGCTTTCTTT.

The CDR3 loop is CASSLGATANTGELFF. Written as DNA, the CDR3 is TGTGCCAGCAGCTTAGGGGCCACAGCGAACACCGGGGAGCTGTTTTTT. The V gene is TRBV5-5, the J gene TRBJ2-2; TRBD1 might be the D (5 bases). Germline CDR1 reads SGHKS; CDR2 reads YYEKEE (reference sequence). Trimming shortened V by 2 bases and J by 0 bases, and 11 bases separated the two germline ends. The CDR3 runs to 16 residues.

The gene calls are TRBV6-5 and TRBJ1-1, with D hard to call. V was cut by 4 bases and J by 4 bases, with 10 bases left in between. The CDR3 totals 13 residues. The germline CDR1 and CDR2 sequences are MNHEY and SVGAGI. Here the CDR3 reads CASSSPGSTEAFF. As DNA, the CDR3 is TGTGCCAGCAGTTCCCCCGGGAGCACTGAAGCTTTCTTT.